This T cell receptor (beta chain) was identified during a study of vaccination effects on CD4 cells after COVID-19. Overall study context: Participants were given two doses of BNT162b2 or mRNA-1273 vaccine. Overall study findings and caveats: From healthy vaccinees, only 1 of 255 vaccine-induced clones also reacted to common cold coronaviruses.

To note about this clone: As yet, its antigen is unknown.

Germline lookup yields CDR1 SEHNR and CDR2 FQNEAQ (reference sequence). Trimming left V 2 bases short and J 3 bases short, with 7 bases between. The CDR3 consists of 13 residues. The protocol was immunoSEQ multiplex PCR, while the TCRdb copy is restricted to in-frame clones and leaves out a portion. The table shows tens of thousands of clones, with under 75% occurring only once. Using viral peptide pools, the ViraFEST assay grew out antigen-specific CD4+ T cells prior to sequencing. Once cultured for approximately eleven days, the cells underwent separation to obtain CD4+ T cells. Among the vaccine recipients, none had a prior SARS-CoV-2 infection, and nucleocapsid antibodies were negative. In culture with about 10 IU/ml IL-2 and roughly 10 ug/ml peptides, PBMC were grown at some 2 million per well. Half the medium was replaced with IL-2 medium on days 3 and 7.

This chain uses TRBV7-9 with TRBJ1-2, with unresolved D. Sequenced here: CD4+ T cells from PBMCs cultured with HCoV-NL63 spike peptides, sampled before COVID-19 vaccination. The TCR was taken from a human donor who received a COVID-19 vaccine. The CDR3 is CASSLNGYYGYTF. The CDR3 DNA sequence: TGTGCCAGCAGCTTAAACGGTTACTATGGCTACACCTTC.